Below are 29 T cell receptor beta chains sequenced from a single sample in a study of cytomegalovirus exposure and HLA in healthy donors. Use of 60 Vbeta and 13 Jbeta primers characterized the PCR. Sequencing used immunoSEQ multiplex PCR; TCRdb keeps in-frame clones, though not all of them. The sample has some 190,000 clones; 85% are singletons. The sequenced sample consisted of PBMCs. These receptors came from a boy aged 2 to 10 in good health and CMV-seronegative.

The J gene is TRBJ2-5, the V gene TRBV6-6, with D hard to call. The end of the DNA aligns better with TRBJ2-7, so the J call may be wrong. Germline CDR1 MNHNY, CDR2 SVGAGI (reference sequence). The CDR3 contains 12 residues. This chain's CDR3 is CASTPNNYEQYF. The CDR3 DNA follows: TGTGCCAGCACCCCAAACAACTACGAGCAGTACTTC.

CDR3 in amino acids: CSVSGTGSNYGYTF. CDR3 nucleotides: TGCAGCGTCTCCGGGACAGGGAGTAACTATGGCTACACCTTC. The chain carries TRBV29-1 and TRBJ1-2; 9 bases are shared with TRBD1. The CDR3 spans 14 residues. The ends lost 6 bases at V and 1 base at J; junction bases unmatched: 6. CDR1 SQVTM and CDR2 ANQGSEA come from the germline V gene.

The V and J genes are TRBV6-6 and TRBJ2-7; possible D gene TRBD2, 5 bases. The CDR3 contains 15 residues. The V gene's germline CDR1 is MNHNY and CDR2 SVGAGI (reference sequence). The V end lost 6 bases, the J end lost 0 bases, and 15 bases lay between the germline ends. The CDR3 sequence is CASRGGSTISYEQYF. The CDR3 DNA follows: TGTGCCAGCAGGGGCGGGTCAACAATCTCCTACGAGCAGTACTTC.

The gene calls are TRBV5-1 and TRBJ1-1; 9 bases agree with TRBD1. CDR3 length equals 12 residues. V lost 4 bases and J lost 6; bases outside the gene matches: 1. The germline V gene encodes CDR1 SGHRS and CDR2 YFSETQ. DNA for the CDR3: TGCGCCAGCAGCACAGGGGGCCCTGAAGCTTTCTTT. The encoded protein is CASSTGGPEAFF. Filled out from reference TRBV5-1 and TRBJ1-1, the complete variable domain reads KAGVTQTPRYLIKTRGQQVTLSCSPISGHRSVSWYQQTPGQGLQFLFEYFSETQRNKGNFPGRFSGRQFSNSRSEMNVSTLELGDSALYLCASSTGGPEAFFGQGTRLTVV.

The rearrangement joins TRBV5-1 to TRBJ2-3; 7 bases agree with TRBD2. V dropped 2 bases and J dropped 2; count of bases not matched to a gene: 5. CDR1 is SGHRS and CDR2 is YFSETQ in the germline V gene. The CDR3 totals 15 residues. As DNA, the CDR3 is TGCGCCAGCAGCTTTCCTAGCGGTGCCACAGATACGCAGTATTTT. It translates to CASSFPSGATDTQYF.

V gene TRBV6-1 combines with J gene TRBJ1-1; D gene unclear. Germline-derived CDR1 and CDR2 are MNHNS and SASEGT. The length of the CDR3 is 13 residues. The V gene lost 4 bases and the J gene lost 3 bases, with 9 bases spanning the gap. The CDR3 sequence is CASSVHSDTEAFF. The CDR3 coding sequence is TGTGCCAGCAGTGTGCATTCAGACACTGAAGCTTTCTTT.

Of note for this clone: An end of the junction differs from the germline gene, which may be a read error. The chain combines TRBV15 with TRBJ1-6, with D hard to call. Germline CDR1 and CDR2: LNHNV and YYDKDF (reference sequence). The CDR3 spans 13 residues. CDR3 DNA sequence: TGTGCCACCAGCAGAGATTACTTTGAGGCACCTTTCTTT. Protein: CATSRDYFEAPFF.

The rearrangement joins TRBV5-1 to TRBJ2-5; D uncertain. CDR3 size: 14 residues. The V and J ends lost 2 bases and 2 bases respectively, with 10 bases between them. Germline V lookup: CDR1 SGHRS, CDR2 YFSETQ. CDR3 DNA: TGCGCCAGCAGCTTAAGCGCGGAACAAGAGACCCAGTACTTC. This translates into CASSLSAEQETQYF.

This clone was observed a few times. The chain has TRBV18 and TRBJ2-2; 13 nucleotides line up with TRBD2. The germline gives CDR1 KGHSH, CDR2 LQKENI. The trim removed 3 bases at V and 2 bases at J, leaving 6 bases unmatched. The CDR3 has 18 amino acids. The CDR3 DNA reads TGTGCCAGCTCACCGGAGACTAGCGGGGGGTTTAACACCGGGGAGCTGTTTTTT. Translating gives CASSPETSGGFNTGELFF.

The chain uses TRBV13 and TRBJ2-5, with a tentative D call TRBD2 (6 bases). The CDR3 loop spans 13 amino acids. Trimming cost V 2 bases and J 5 bases, with 9 bases left between them. Per germline, CDR1 PRHDT and CDR2 FYEKMQ (reference sequence). The CDR3 sequence is CASSLTGVETQYF. CDR3 DNA: TGTGCCAGCAGCTTAACGGGAGTGGAGACCCAGTACTTC.

V and J are TRBV23-1 and TRBJ2-3; D is undetermined. TRBV23-1 is reported as an ORF; its role is uncertain. The CDR3 runs to 13 residues. Trimming shortened V by 3 bases and J by 3 bases, and 7 bases separated the two germline ends. The CDR3: CASSHLSTDTQYF. The CDR3 coding sequence is TGCGCCAGCAGTCATTTATCTACAGATACGCAGTATTTT.

The chain carries TRBV27 and TRBJ1-2; maybe TRBD1 (6 bases). The germline gives CDR1 MNHEY, CDR2 SMNVEV (reference sequence). The V gene lost 8 bases and the J gene lost 6 bases, with 22 bases spanning the gap. The CDR3 runs to 15 residues. This CDR3 is CASGYSPQGMDGYTF. The CDR3, as DNA: TGTGCCAGCGGATACTCCCCGCAGGGGATGGATGGCTACACCTTC.

The rearrangement uses TRBV6-5 and TRBJ2-5, with 8 bases matching TRBD1. The ends lost 9 bases at V and 4 bases at J; junction bases unmatched: 7. In germline, CDR1 is MNHEY, CDR2 SVGAGI. This CDR3 comprises 13 residues. CDR3 in amino acids: CASQFRGRETQYF. DNA of the CDR3: TGTGCCAGTCAATTCAGGGGGCGAGAGACCCAGTACTTC.

This rearrangement joins TRBV6-1 to TRBJ1-1; tentatively, D is TRBD1 (5 bases). The CDR3 spans 11 residues. The V end was cut by 8 bases, the J end by 1 base, with 5 bases between. The germline V gene has CDR1 MNHNS and CDR2 SASEGT. CDR3 DNA: TGTGCCAGCGACAGGAACACTGAAGCTTTCTTT. Amino acid sequence: CASDRNTEAFF.

J is TRBJ2-1 and V is TRBV6-5; a weak D match, TRBD1 (5 bases). The CDR3 is 15 amino acids. Trimming removed 2 bases at V and 0 bases at J, with 8 bases between. CDR1 is MNHEY, CDR2 SVGAGI, per germline. The CDR3 region is CASSYGAPSYNEQFF. In DNA, the CDR3 is TGTGCCAGCAGTTACGGGGCCCCCTCCTACAATGAGCAGTTCTTC.

This clone was seen more than once but under ten times. The V and J genes are TRBV6-4 and TRBJ2-3; 8 bases are a match to TRBD2. Losses at the gene ends were 3 bases for V and 2 bases for J; bases not matched to a gene: 4. The CDR3 totals 15 residues. Looked up from germline, CDR1 is MRHNA and CDR2 is SNTAGT. Written as DNA, the CDR3 is TGTGCCAGCAGTGAAACTAGCGGAAACACAGATACGCAGTATTTT. This translates into CASSETSGNTDTQYF.

There are a few counts of this clone. Here the CDR3 reads CASSFGPDGFEAFF. The CDR3 DNA reads TGTGCCAGCAGTTTTGGGCCCGACGGATTTGAAGCTTTCTTT. The rearrangement joins TRBV25-1 to TRBJ1-1, with D unclear. Trimming left V 5 bases short and J 7 bases short, with 17 bases between. The CDR3 totals 14 residues. Per the germline V gene, CDR1 is MGHDK and CDR2 is SYGVNS.

The chain recombines TRBV13 with TRBJ1-1; D ambiguous. Per the germline V gene, CDR1 is PRHDT and CDR2 is FYEKMQ (reference sequence). Between the trimmed V and J ends, which lost 5 bases and 4 bases, there was a span of 11 bases. CDR3 length: 13 amino acids. The CDR3 is CASSPRGGTEAFF. CDR3 nucleotide sequence: TGTGCCAGCAGCCCCCGGGGTGGCACTGAAGCTTTCTTT.

This chain connects TRBV5-1 to TRBJ2-3, with 11 bases aligning to TRBD2. The V gene's germline CDR1 is SGHRS and CDR2 YFSETQ. This CDR3 region has 16 residues. V trimming: 4 bases; J trimming: 2 bases; junction bases outside the gene matches: 6. The chain's CDR3 is CASSDGLAGPTDTQYF. The CDR3 DNA follows: TGCGCCAGCAGCGACGGACTAGCGGGCCCCACAGATACGCAGTATTTT.

The V and J genes are TRBV5-1 and TRBJ2-7; D possibly corresponds to TRBD2 (6 bases). Germline V lookup: CDR1 SGHRS, CDR2 YFSETQ. The V end lost 4 bases, the J end lost 2 bases, and 13 bases lay between the germline ends. This CDR3 is built from 14 residues. The CDR3: CASSPRDSAYEQYF. In nucleotides, the CDR3 is TGCGCCAGCAGCCCCCGGGACTCTGCCTACGAGCAGTACTTC.

The chain combines TRBV2 with TRBJ2-2, with D tentatively TRBD1 (9 bases). Trimming pared 9 bases from V and 2 bases from J, leaving 16 bases between. The V gene's germline CDR1 is SNHLY and CDR2 FYNNEI. The CDR3 totals 15 residues. Written as DNA, the CDR3 is TGTGCCAGTGTAGCGGGACAGGGAAACACCGGGGAGCTGTTTTTT. Translating it yields CASVAGQGNTGELFF.

The chain employs TRBV7-9 and TRBJ1-4; 8 bases agree with TRBD1. Germline V gene lookup returns CDR1 SEHNR and CDR2 FQNEAQ (reference sequence). J lost 8 bases, V lost 1 base, and 9 bases had no gene match. This CDR3 region has 16 residues. Written as DNA, the CDR3 is TGTGCCAGCAGCTTAGGCGAACAGGGGGAGGGCGAAAAACTGTTTTTT. Translation: CASSLGEQGEGEKLFF.

This CDR3 is CASSQGGDQPQHF. In DNA form, the CDR3 reads TGTGCCAGCAGCCAGGGTGGGGATCAGCCCCAGCATTTT. V usage is TRBV7-9 and J usage is TRBJ1-5; D may be TRBD1 (5 bases). CDR3 length: 13 amino acids. Trimming shortened V by 5 bases and J by 5 bases, and 10 bases separated the two germline ends. Per germline, CDR1 SEHNR and CDR2 FQNEAQ (reference sequence).

The chain combines TRBV19 with TRBJ2-7, with D perhaps matching TRBD2 (6 bases). Germline CDR1 reads LNHDA; CDR2 reads SQIVND (reference sequence). The CDR3 is 14 amino acids. With 2 bases removed from V and 3 bases from J, the gap between germline ends came to 11 bases. The CDR3 DNA sequence: TGTGCCAGTAGTATACAGGGAGGAGGCTACGAGCAGTACTTC. Protein: CASSIQGGGYEQYF.

The chain links TRBV30 to TRBJ2-4; D gene ambiguous. V was shortened by 1 base and J by 9 bases, with 13 bases between the two germline ends. The CDR3 sequence is 13 residues long. Germline loops: CDR1 GTSNPN, CDR2 SVGIG (reference sequence). The CDR3 region is CAWSALIVGIQYF. Written as DNA, the CDR3 is TGTGCCTGGAGTGCCCTAATCGTTGGCATTCAGTACTTC.

The V and J genes are TRBV15 and TRBJ2-1; weak D call: TRBD2 (5 bases). This CDR3 has 16 residues. V lost 4 bases to trimming and J lost 4 bases, with 17 bases between them. Germline loops: CDR1 LNHNV, CDR2 YYDKDF (reference sequence). The CDR3 nucleotides are TGTGCCACCAGCACTATAGCGAGAGCAAAGTACAATGAGCAGTTCTTC. It specifies CATSTIARAKYNEQFF.

The chain carries TRBV6-4 and TRBJ1-5; TRBD1 matches at 8 bases. V lost 4 bases to trimming and J lost 3 bases; unmatched junction nucleotides: 5. This CDR3 has 15 amino acids. The germline V gene encodes CDR1 MRHNA and CDR2 SNTAGT. CDR3 nucleotide sequence: TGTGCCAGCAGTGGCCCGACAGGGGCCAATCAGCCCCAGCATTTT. This sequence encodes CASSGPTGANQPQHF.

The rearrangement joins TRBV5-4 to TRBJ2-5; D may be TRBD2 (6 bases). Trimming pared 4 bases from V and 5 bases from J, leaving 15 bases between. Germline V lookup: CDR1 SGHNT, CDR2 YYREEE (reference sequence). The CDR3 has 14 residues. The CDR3: CASSPNRGWETQYF. The CDR3, as DNA: TGTGCCAGCAGCCCAAATCGGGGGTGGGAGACCCAGTACTTC.

The chain uses TRBV28 and TRBJ1-2; D is unclear. V was pared by 3 bases and J by 1 base, with 6 bases between. Germline V gene sequence: CDR1 MDHEN, CDR2 SYDVKM. The CDR3 covers 13 residues. CDR3 in amino acids: CASSFTNNYGYTF. CDR3 bases: TGTGCCAGCAGTTTTACAAATAACTATGGCTACACCTTC.